These 32 T cell receptor beta chains share one sample of origin, sequenced in a study of early T cells in non-severe SARS-CoV-2 infection. TCRdb reprocessed the 5' RACE reads via MiXCR and lists one record per CDR3 protein. The sample consists of 86,000 or so distinct CDR3 sequences, around 5.6% of them appearing once. The sample consisted of whole blood. The receptor set was obtained from an adult who was a healthcare worker with PCR-confirmed SARS-CoV-2 infection or an uninfected control (not recorded which).

The chain recombines TRBV10-3 with TRBJ2-1; no definite D call. This CDR3 is 12 amino acids long. The V gene lost 4 bases and the J gene lost 4 bases, with 5 bases spanning the gap. CDR1 and CDR2 (germline): ENHRY, SYGVKD. Here the CDR3 DNA reads TGTGCCATCAGTGGTGGGTACAATGAGCAGTTCTTC. Its protein product is CAISGGYNEQFF.

This clonotype occurred many times. This chain joins TRBV5-1 and TRBJ2-3; 11 nucleotides line up with TRBD1. The V gene's germline CDR1 is SGHRS and CDR2 YFSETQ. Trimming took 6 bases from V and 6 from J; bases not matched to a gene: 3. The CDR3 contains 13 residues. The CDR3 reads CASTRTGGDTQYF. The CDR3 nucleotides read TGCGCCAGCACTAGGACAGGGGGCGATACGCAGTATTTT.

This clonotype was observed at least ten times. The chain is built from TRBV20-1 and TRBJ2-2; 10 nucleotides line up with TRBD2. In germline, CDR1 is DFQATT, CDR2 SNEGSKA (reference sequence). The CDR3 length is 16 residues. V gave up 5 bases and J gave up 2 bases; unmatched junction bases: 8. The CDR3: CSAGITSGKNTGELFF. The CDR3 bases are TGCAGTGCTGGAATTACTAGCGGGAAAAACACCGGGGAGCTGTTTTTT.

The chain couples TRBV7-2 to TRBJ2-7; 7 bases line up with TRBD1. The V gene's germline CDR1 is SGHTA and CDR2 FQGNSA. V dropped 4 bases and J dropped 3; count of bases not matched to a gene: 0. The CDR3 has 12 residues. For the CDR3, the DNA is TGTGCCAGCAGCTGGACAGGCTACGAGCAGTACTTC. Amino acids: CASSWTGYEQYF.

The table lists this clonotype with many counts. The chain couples TRBV19 to TRBJ2-3; D not certain. Between the trimmed V and J ends, which lost 2 bases and 4 bases, there was a span of 10 bases. The CDR3 runs 14 residues. In germline, CDR1 is LNHDA, CDR2 SQIVND (reference sequence). The DNA for the CDR3 is TGTGCCAGTAGTATACGCCAGTCGCCAGATACGCAGTATTTT. It yields the protein CASSIRQSPDTQYF.

The V gene is TRBV11-3, the J gene TRBJ2-2, with 9 bases aligning to TRBD2. V lost 7 bases, J lost 2 bases, and 11 bases stayed unmatched. Germline V gene data show CDR1 as SGHNT and CDR2 as YENEEA. The CDR3 totals 17 residues. CDR3 region: CASTTKIAGVNTGELFF. The CDR3 DNA follows: TGTGCCAGCACCACGAAAATAGCGGGAGTTAACACCGGGGAGCTGTTTTTT.

The CDR3 coding sequence is TGTGCCAGCAACTCAAAGGGACTAGCGGGAATAGATACGCAGTATTTT. It is translated as CASNSKGLAGIDTQYF. The chain joins TRBV12-3 or TRBV12-4 to TRBJ2-3; 13 bases agree with TRBD2. Losses at the gene ends were 7 bases for V and 5 bases for J; bases not matched to a gene: 9. This CDR3 is built from 16 residues.

The table lists this clonotype with a few counts. One end of the junction fails to match germline, which may point to a read error. The chain combines TRBV7-9 with TRBJ2-5; perhaps TRBD2 as D (6 bases). Germline V gene sequence: CDR1 SEHNR, CDR2 FQNEAQ (reference sequence). The CDR3 has 14 residues. This chain's CDR3 is CASSVAERGETQYF. CDR3 in DNA: TGTGCCAGCAGCGTAGCGGAGAGAGGAGAGACCCAGTACTTC.

This clonotype was seen at least ten times. The chain couples TRBV2 to TRBJ2-7; 9 bases map to TRBD1. CDR3 size: 14 residues. The V gene end was trimmed by 6 bases and the J gene end by 2 bases; junction bases not matched to a gene: 5. Germline V gene sequence: CDR1 SNHLY, CDR2 FYNNEI. In nucleotides, the CDR3 is TGTGCCAGCAGATCCGGGACAGGGACCTACGAGCAGTACTTC. Its translation: CASRSGTGTYEQYF.

This clonotype was picked up a small number of times. The chain uses TRBV6-5 and TRBJ2-7; 12 bases fit TRBD2. Germline loops: CDR1 MNHEY, CDR2 SVGAGI. With V trimmed by 8 bases and J by 4 bases, 9 bases remained unmatched. The CDR3 spans 15 residues. The CDR3 nucleotides are TGTGCCAGCCATTCTAGCGGGAGGGGACAGTACGAGCAGTACTTC. This gives the protein CASHSSGRGQYEQYF.

This clonotype appeared many times. The chain couples TRBV18 to TRBJ1-6; D call uncertain. CDR3 length: 12 amino acids. CDR1 KGHSH and CDR2 LQKENI come from the germline V gene. Trimming stripped 5 bases from V and 1 base from J, with 0 bases between. CDR3 residues: CASSSYNSPLHF. CDR3 coding DNA: TGTGCCAGCTCATCCTATAATTCACCCCTCCACTTT.

In this sample, this clonotype is medium-sized. V usage is TRBV6-6 and J usage is TRBJ2-5; 8 bases line up with TRBD1. The CDR3 is 13 amino acids. Germline V gene data show CDR1 as MNHNY and CDR2 as SVGAGI (reference sequence). With V trimmed by 6 bases and J by 7 bases, 7 bases remained unmatched. CDR3 DNA: TGTGCCAGCAGAAGCGGACAGGGCATGACCCAGTACTTC. This gives the protein CASRSGQGMTQYF.

This clonotype was counted ten times or more. V is TRBV28 and J is TRBJ2-2, with TRBD2 matching over 13 bases. V lost 5 bases and J lost 6; bases outside the gene matches: 9. CDR3 length equals 17 residues. Germline V gene lookup returns CDR1 MDHEN and CDR2 SYDVKM. The CDR3 protein is CASSRTSGRIGAGELFF. The CDR3 DNA reads TGTGCCAGCAGTCGGACTAGCGGGAGAATCGGCGCCGGGGAGCTGTTTTTT.

The chain combines TRBV11-2 with TRBJ1-1; D remains ambiguous. The CDR3 spans 14 residues. Looked up from germline, CDR1 is SGHAT and CDR2 is FQNNGV. V was shortened by 0 bases and J by 11 bases, with 16 bases between the two germline ends. The CDR3 sequence is CASSLDRDGPGAFF. As DNA, the CDR3 is TGTGCCAGCAGCTTAGATCGTGACGGCCCGGGGGCTTTCTTT.

This clonotype has only a few counts. V usage is TRBV7-2 and J usage is TRBJ2-7; TRBD1 agrees at 11 bases. The germline V gene encodes CDR1 SGHTA and CDR2 FQGNSA. There are 14 residues in the CDR3. With V trimmed by 5 bases and J by 6 bases, 6 bases remained unmatched. For the CDR3, the DNA is TGTGCCAGCAGCACGGACAGGGGGCGCTCCGAGCAGTACTTC. It specifies CASSTDRGRSEQYF.

This clonotype was observed at least ten times. The chain employs TRBV10-2 and TRBJ2-2, with no clear D. Germline CDR1 reads WSHSY; CDR2 reads SAAADI. CDR3 length equals 13 residues. Trimming cost V 5 bases and J 6 bases, with 10 bases left between them. The CDR3 region has the DNA TGCGCCAGCAGTTCGACCCTATCCGGGGAGCTGTTTTTT. Translation gives CASSSTLSGELFF.

This clonotype has a handful of counts. The chain recombines TRBV19 with TRBJ1-5, with TRBD1 as a possible D gene (6 bases). CDR3 size: 14 residues. Trimming took 6 bases from V and 5 from J, leaving 14 bases between them. Germline CDR1 and CDR2: LNHDA and SQIVND (reference sequence). For the CDR3, the DNA is TGTGCCAGTAGCACAGGGTTCCCTCATCAGCCCCAGCATTTT. Amino acid sequence: CASSTGFPHQPQHF.

The CDR3 DNA reads TGCAGTGCTAGAGCAGGGGCTGGTCAGCCCCAGCATTTT. Protein sequence: CSARAGAGQPQHF. The gene calls are TRBV20-1 and TRBJ1-5, with D perhaps TRBD1 (6 bases). Germline V lookup: CDR1 DFQATT, CDR2 SNEGSKA (reference sequence). This CDR3 is 13 amino acids long. The ends were cut back, 1 base at V and 6 bases at J, with 10 bases in the middle.

This clonotype came up many times. The CDR3: CASSPPEGLGNNEQFF. The CDR3 DNA is TGTGCCAGCAGCCCGCCGGAGGGACTAGGTAACAATGAGCAGTTCTTC. V usage is TRBV7-2 and J usage is TRBJ2-1; TRBD2 aligns across 8 bases. In germline, CDR1 is SGHTA, CDR2 FQGNSA. The CDR3 totals 16 residues. J gave up 5 bases and V 5 bases, and 11 bases lay outside the gene matches.

This clonotype showed up many times. The chain has TRBV30 and TRBJ1-3; D gene unclear. There are 11 residues in the CDR3. Germline V gene lookup returns CDR1 GTSNPN and CDR2 SVGIG (reference sequence). Trimming took 0 bases from V and 8 from J, leaving 5 bases between them. The CDR3 nucleotides read TGTGCCTGGAGTGTAATGGACACCATATATTTT. It yields the protein CAWSVMDTIYF.

As DNA, the CDR3 is TGCACTCACAGGGGGCGAGGCAATCAGCCCCAGCATTTT. This gives the protein CTHRGRGNQPQHF. The chain carries TRBV20-1 and TRBJ1-5; TRBD1 matches 9 bases. Per germline, CDR1 DFQATT and CDR2 SNEGSKA (reference sequence). The CDR3 covers 13 residues.

In its sample, this clonotype was seen a few times. This chain joins TRBV6-5 and TRBJ2-2; possibly TRBD1 or TRBD2 for D (5 bases each). The V and J ends lost 2 bases and 1 base respectively, with 11 bases between them. The length of the CDR3 is 16 residues. In germline, CDR1 is MNHEY, CDR2 SVGAGI. Here the CDR3 reads CASSYGRGGNTGELFF. The CDR3 nucleotides are TGTGCCAGCAGTTACGGCCGGGGCGGGAACACCGGGGAGCTGTTTTTT.

Many counts were recorded for this clonotype. The chain couples TRBV14 to TRBJ1-4; the D gene is possibly TRBD1 (5 bases). The germline CDR1 and CDR2 sequences are SGHDN and FVKESK. This CDR3 comprises 12 residues. The V end lost 3 bases, the J end lost 10 bases, and 9 bases lay between the germline ends. The CDR3 nucleotides are TGTGCCAGCAGCCACGGTAGGGGAAAACTGTTTTTT. This encodes CASSHGRGKLFF.

This clonotype was seen more than once but under ten times. The chain has TRBV4-3 and TRBJ2-1, with a possible D match to TRBD2 (5 bases). The CDR3 contains 14 residues. The V and J ends lost 1 base and 7 bases respectively, with 11 bases between them. CDR1 is LGHNA and CDR2 is YSLEER in the germline V gene. The DNA of the CDR3 is TGCGCCAGCAGCCAAGGGACTGGAACGAATGAGCAGTTCTTC. Translation: CASSQGTGTNEQFF.

This clonotype was counted ten times or more. The genes are TRBV6-1 and TRBJ2-3, with D possibly being TRBD1 (6 bases). Germline V gene sequence: CDR1 MNHNS, CDR2 SASEGT. V lost 2 bases, J lost 0 bases, and 12 bases lay in between. The CDR3 spans 16 residues. The CDR3 spells CASSEFTGPSTDTQYF. The CDR3 nucleotides read TGTGCCAGCAGTGAATTTACAGGGCCTAGCACAGATACGCAGTATTTT.

V gene TRBV5-5 combines with J gene TRBJ2-7; D is unclear. V lost 4 bases and J 0 bases, leaving 5 bases between the germline ends. The germline V gene encodes CDR1 SGHKS and CDR2 YYEKEE (reference sequence). The length of the CDR3 is 12 residues. The CDR3 protein is CASSASSYEQYF. Written as DNA, the CDR3 is TGTGCCAGCAGCGCCTCCTCCTACGAGCAGTACTTC.

This chain connects TRBV25-1 to TRBJ1-2; D not certain. The V end was cut by 7 bases, the J end by 7 bases, with 10 bases between. Germline-derived CDR1 and CDR2 are MGHDK and SYGVNS. CDR3 length: 11 amino acids. This CDR3 is CASTDNRGYTF. DNA of the CDR3: TGTGCCAGCACCGACAATCGTGGCTACACCTTC.

This clonotype occurred a few times. J is TRBJ2-6 and V is TRBV27, with D possibly being TRBD1 (6 bases). With 6 bases removed from V and 0 bases from J, the gap between germline ends came to 24 bases. CDR1 and CDR2 (germline): MNHEY, SMNVEV (reference sequence). The CDR3 is 20 residues long. CDR3 amino acids: CASSETGIARLNSGANVLTF. CDR3 DNA sequence: TGTGCCAGCAGCGAAACAGGGATAGCCCGACTGAACTCTGGGGCCAACGTCCTGACTTTC.

The chain links TRBV19 to TRBJ2-2, with a weak D call TRBD1 (5 bases). The V gene lost 10 bases and the J gene lost 6 bases, with 24 bases spanning the gap. The CDR3 contains 16 residues. Germline V lookup: CDR1 LNHDA, CDR2 SQIVND (reference sequence). DNA for the CDR3: TGTGCCACAAAAAGACAGATGTCGGTAGGGGCCGGGGAGCTGTTTTTT. Its translation: CATKRQMSVGAGELFF.

Only a few counts were recorded for this clonotype. The genes are TRBV4-2 and TRBJ2-1, with TRBD2 matching 8 bases. Germline V gene sequence: CDR1 LGHNA, CDR2 YNFKEQ. The CDR3 loop spans 16 amino acids. The V segment lost 3 bases and the J segment 4 bases; nucleotides outside the gene matches: 8. In nucleotides, the CDR3 is TGTGCCAGCAGCCAGCCCGGACTAGCTGAGTACAATGAGCAGTTCTTC. Its translation: CASSQPGLAEYNEQFF.

The chain uses TRBV6-6 and TRBJ2-1; TRBD1 agrees at 10 bases. V gave up 6 bases and J gave up 8 bases; unmatched junction bases: 4. In germline, CDR1 is MNHNY, CDR2 SVGAGI (reference sequence). CDR3 length: 13 residues. The CDR3 sequence: CASSRQGAYEQFF. For the CDR3, the DNA is TGTGCCAGCAGCCGACAGGGGGCCTATGAGCAGTTCTTC.

In this sample, this clonotype turned up many times. The V call is TRBV7-8, the J call TRBJ1-5; D possibly corresponds to TRBD1 (6 bases). This CDR3 contains 17 residues. CDR1 and CDR2 from the germline V gene are SGHVS and FQNEAQ. V was cut by 2 bases and J by 1 base, with 15 bases left in between. CDR3 DNA: TGTGCCAGCAGCTTACGGGGCGGGGGCGAGAGCAATCAGCCCCAGCATTTT. Translating gives CASSLRGGGESNQPQHF.